One T cell receptor beta chain is described in this entry. This clone was observed a handful of times. Which antigen it targets is not known. No clone much larger than this one lies a single base away; base qualities are absent. The collaborating institutions used their own protocols to collect whole blood in K2EDTA tubes. For TCRbeta analysis, collaborators shipped samples as frozen whole blood, isolated PBMCs, or DNA extracted from either of those sample types. This sample stems from a study of blood T cell repertoires in COVID-19 (dated by TCRdb to the early 2020s). In terms of the full investigation: The collaborator samples originated in the United States, Italy and Spain and spanned the acute and convalescent phases of COVID-19. HLA class I and class II types, where available, came from metadata supplied by the sample provider rather than from assay-based typing. The samples were drawn from the first 160 participants of the ongoing ImmuneRACE study and from over 950 subjects provided by 6 global collaborators. A freely available public database, intended as a resource for researchers studying the immune response to SARS-CoV-2, is where the repertoires were released. The prospective study material was composed of cDNA or gDNA derived from T cells, B-cell-depleted T cells, or PBMCs. A de-identified subject ID, COVID-19 status, age in years and sex were almost always included in the sample metadata. The dataset comprised deeply sampled blood TCRbeta repertoires from subjects exposed to, actively infected with, or recovered from COVID-19. What the authors observed across the whole study: The amount of clinical and demographic metadata varied by source and participant and was provided uncurated.

V is clipped by 6 bases and J by 2 bases, and the sequence between their germline boundaries is 8 bases long. The cysteine opens and the phenylalanine closes a CDR3 of 13 amino acids. The kept DNA is CDR3 alone, 39 bases in frame from the first base. CDR1 and CDR2 are read off the germline V gene as ENHRY and SYGVKD. The immunoSEQ Assay, a bias-controlled multiplex PCR, was used to amplify TCRbeta CDR3 regions from genomic DNA. On the authors' methods: Nucleated cell counts per sample were estimated from amplification of reference gene primers within the assay. Sequence reads were collapsed and filtered to measure the absolute abundance of every unique TCRbeta CDR3 rearrangement. For each sample, productive Simpson clonality was calculated as the square root of Simpson's diversity index across productive rearrangements. TCRdb retrieved this table from immuneACCESS and kept in-frame rearrangements only. Not all clones are present; in checked studies, unresolved V genes account for under half, and no reason is known for the remainder. D and trimming were read from the DNA, whereas the V and J calls and clone size are those reported in that table. This sample lists 110,000 to 150,000 clones; more than 60% were detected once. Clones ranked in the top ten supply around 12% of the sample.

The chain is encoded by TRBV10-3 joined to TRBJ1-3; the D gene identity is not certain. Sequencing was carried out using peripheral blood. The TCR comes from a man aged 80 or over with acute or convalescent COVID-19. The DNA reads as follows: TGTGCCATCAGCGGGGAGACTGGAAACACCATATATTTT. This codes for CAISGETGNTIYF.